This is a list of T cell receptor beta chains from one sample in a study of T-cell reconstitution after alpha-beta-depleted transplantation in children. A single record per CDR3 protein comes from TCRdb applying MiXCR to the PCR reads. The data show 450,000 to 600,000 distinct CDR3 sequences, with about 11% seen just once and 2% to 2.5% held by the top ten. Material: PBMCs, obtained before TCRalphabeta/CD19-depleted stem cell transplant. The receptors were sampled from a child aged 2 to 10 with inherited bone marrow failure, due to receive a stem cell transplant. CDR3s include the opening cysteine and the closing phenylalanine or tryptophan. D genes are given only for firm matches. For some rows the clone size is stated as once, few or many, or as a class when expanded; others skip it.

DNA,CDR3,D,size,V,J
TGTGCCAGCAGTGAAGCCGGCCAGGTTAATTCACCCCTCCACTTT,CASSEAGQVNSPLHF,NA,many,TRBV2,TRBJ1-6
TGTGCCAGCAGCCAAAGGACAGGGAGCTCCTACAATGAGCAGTTCTTC,CASSQRTGSSYNEQFF,TRBD1,many,TRBV6-1,TRBJ2-1
TGCGCCAGCAGCCCCAAGGGACAGGGAACGTCCGGAAACACCATATATTTT,CASSPKGQGTSGNTIYF,TRBD1,many,TRBV4-1,TRBJ1-3
TGTGCCAGCAGCTCCGAACTAGCGGGAGCCCCCCACGAGCAGTACTTC,CASSSELAGAPHEQYF,TRBD2,many,TRBV7-2,TRBJ2-7
TGCAGTCCCCGTAGCGGGAGCTACGAGCAGTACTTC,CSPRSGSYEQYF,TRBD2,many,TRBV20-1,TRBJ2-7
TGTGCCAGCAGCTTTAGTTCGAGGACAGGCTATGGCTACACCTTC,CASSFSSRTGYGYTF,TRBD1,many,TRBV7-9,TRBJ1-2
TGTGCCAGCAGTGTAGCGAGTCACTCCTACAATGAGCAGTTCTTC,CASSVASHSYNEQFF,NA,many,TRBV27,TRBJ2-1
TGTGCCAGCAGCTATTATCTAGCGGGAACCGGGGAGCTGTTTTTT,CASSYYLAGTGELFF,TRBD2,NA,TRBV5-4,TRBJ2-2
TGTGCCAGCACCATCTCGACTTCTAGCACAGATACGCAGTATTTT,CASTISTSSTDTQYF,NA,many,TRBV12-3/TRBV12-4,TRBJ2-3
TGCGCCAGCAGCCAAGAGTCCCCGGTGGGACTAGTCTCAAACACCGGGGAGCTGTTTTTT,CASSQESPVGLVSNTGELFF,TRBD2,many,TRBV4-3,TRBJ2-2
TGTGCCAGCAGCCCAGCTCCGATGACATACAGCTCCTACAATGAGCAGTTCTTC,CASSPAPMTYSSYNEQFF,NA,NA,TRBV28,TRBJ2-1
TGCGCCAGCAGCCAAGATTGGAGGGGGCGCGAGACCCAGTACTTC,CASSQDWRGRETQYF,NA,few,TRBV4-1,TRBJ2-5
TGTGCCAGCAGTTCAACCGCACAGTGGGAGGGCCCTTACGAGCAGTACTTC,CASSSTAQWEGPYEQYF,TRBD2,many,TRBV2,TRBJ2-7
TGTGCCAGCAGCCCCAACCCCCGGGACAGGTTGTACGAGCAGTACTTC,CASSPNPRDRLYEQYF,TRBD1,many,TRBV4-2,TRBJ2-7
TGTGCCACCAGTGATGGGGCCGATGCCTCCTACGAGCAGTACTTC,CATSDGADASYEQYF,NA,many,TRBV24-1,TRBJ2-7
TGTGCCAGCAGCTTCCCGGGCAATCAGCCCCAGCATTTT,CASSFPGNQPQHF,NA,many,TRBV7-9,TRBJ1-5
TGTGCCAGCAGTGAATCCCACAGGGAACGAGCTTTCTTT,CASSESHRERAFF,NA,NA,TRBV25-1,TRBJ1-1
TGTGCCATCAGTGAGTCAGCAGGGATCGACTATGGCTACACCTTC,CAISESAGIDYGYTF,NA,many,TRBV10-3,TRBJ1-2
TGTGCCGTTTTAGCGGATACCTCCTACGAGCAGTACTTC,CAVLADTSYEQYF,NA,NA,TRBV10-3,TRBJ2-7
TGCGCCAGCAGCCAAGAGGCGACGGCGAGTAGCACAGATACGGAGTATTTT,CASSQEATASSTDTEYF,NA,once,TRBV4-3,TRBJ2-3
TGTGCCATCAAGCTAGACATGAACACTGAAGCTTTCTTT,CAIKLDMNTEAFF,NA,many,TRBV10-3,TRBJ1-1
TGCAGTGCACCAAACCTAGGGATGGAACAGCCCCAGCATTTT,CSAPNLGMEQPQHF,NA,NA,TRBV20-1,TRBJ1-5
TGCGCCAGCAGCTTGGCCTATAGCGGGAGGCTGGTCAATGAGCAGTTCTTC,CASSLAYSGRLVNEQFF,TRBD2,many,TRBV5-1,TRBJ2-1
TGCGCCAGCAGCTTGACAGGGAGCTCCTACGAGCAGTACTTC,CASSLTGSSYEQYF,NA,many,TRBV5-1,TRBJ2-7
TGTGCCAGCAGCGGACCGTCCCCGGGGGCCGGGGAGCTGTTTTTT,CASSGPSPGAGELFF,NA,many,TRBV6-1,TRBJ2-2
TGCGCCAGCAGCGAGGGACTAGCGGGAGGAGGCGAGACCCAGTACTTC,CASSEGLAGGGETQYF,TRBD2,many,TRBV5-1,TRBJ2-5
TGCGCCAGCAGCCAAGAAGCACAGGGCTACGGGGTGTACAATGAGCAGTTCTTC,CASSQEAQGYGVYNEQFF,NA,many,TRBV4-3,TRBJ2-1
TGTGCCATCAGTGGGGAACAGGGAAATTCACCCCTCCACTTT,CAISGEQGNSPLHF,NA,many,TRBV10-3,TRBJ1-6
TGTGCCAGCTCACCATCCCTGACCGCCGAGCAGTACTTC,CASSPSLTAEQYF,NA,NA,TRBV18,TRBJ2-7
TGCAGTGCGTCAAGGTCCGTGAGCGCCGAGACCCAGTACTTC,CSASRSVSAETQYF,NA,many,TRBV20-1,TRBJ2-5
TGTGCCAGCAGCACAGGGAACTCTGGGGCCAACGTCCTGACTTTC,CASSTGNSGANVLTF,NA,many,TRBV7-9,TRBJ2-6
TGCAGTGCTAGGGACCCCGGCGGGAAGTTCTACAATGAGCAGTTCTTC,CSARDPGGKFYNEQFF,NA,many,TRBV20-1,TRBJ2-1
TGTGCCAGCACGTGGACTAGCGGGAGGAGGGATACGCAGTATTTT,CASTWTSGRRDTQYF,TRBD2,many,TRBV7-2,TRBJ2-3
TGTGCCAGCAGTACATTGACAGGGAACATGATTGATACGCAGTATTTT,CASSTLTGNMIDTQYF,TRBD1,NA,TRBV6-2/TRBV6-3,TRBJ2-3
TGTGCCAGCAGCTTTCTCGGACAGTCCCTCAAAACCTTC,CASSFLGQSLKTF,NA,many,TRBV7-2,TRBJ1-2
TGTGCCAGCAGTGGGCCCGGGAACGAGCAGTACTTC,CASSGPGNEQYF,NA,many,TRBV2,TRBJ2-7
TGTGCCAGCACCGTATCGGGTGGGGGGTACTACGAGCAGTACTTC,CASTVSGGGYYEQYF,NA,NA,TRBV27,TRBJ2-7
TGCGCCAGCAGCTTCGGGAAGGCGGAGACCCAGTACTTC,CASSFGKAETQYF,NA,NA,TRBV5-1,TRBJ2-5
TGTGCCAGCAGTTACCAAGCGGAGAATGAGCAGTTCTTC,CASSYQAENEQFF,NA,many,TRBV6-5,TRBJ2-1
TGTGCCAGCAGTTTCGGGACGGGTGGCCAGCCCCAGCATTTT,CASSFGTGGQPQHF,NA,many,TRBV27,TRBJ1-5
TGTGCCAGCAGTTACACTAGCGGGAGGTCGGGGGAGCTGTTTTTT,CASSYTSGRSGELFF,TRBD2,once,TRBV6-5,TRBJ2-2
TGTGCTAGCAGCCGAGCAATCGGGGGTTACAATGAGCAGTTCTTC,CASSRAIGGYNEQFF,NA,many,TRBV7-7,TRBJ2-1
TGTGCCAGCAGCTTATCCTCAACCACGTATCTAAGGACTGAAGCTTTCTTT,CASSLSSTTYLRTEAFF,NA,NA,TRBV7-9,TRBJ1-1
TGCGCCAGCAGCCCTAATGCAGGTAGCGGGATTGAGACCCAGTACTTC,CASSPNAGSGIETQYF,TRBD2,many,TRBV5-1,TRBJ2-5